This entry is about one T cell receptor (beta chain). Its antigen is undetermined. Here immunoSEQ multiplex PCR was the method, and the copy in TCRdb shows in-frame clones only, minus some. The sample yields approximately 100,000 clones, around 87% seen once. The germline gives CDR1 SGHNT, CDR2 YENEEA. The CDR3 contains 14 residues. The germline V and J ends were trimmed by 5 bases and 1 base, with 9 bases remaining between them. The sample comes from a study of T cell responses to AZD1222 COVID-19 vaccine. Study conclusions and caveats: White British ancestry dominated among donors, who included more females, and clonal diversity was possibly underestimated. Scientists sampled the repertoires only once the peak T cell response had passed. Spike was spanned by vaccine-associated CD4 TCRs, which were dominant at 160-218 and 743-854. In the spike-specific TCR repertoire, nearly half reportedly target unmutated variant regions.

This chain connects TRBV11-3 to TRBJ1-5; D is uncertain. This material consisted of peripheral blood, taken on day 0 of AZD1222 vaccination. This TCR came from an adult in good health. The CDR3 sequence: CASSPGRSNQPQHF. The CDR3 nucleotides read TGTGCCAGCAGCCCCGGACGGAGCAATCAGCCCCAGCATTTT.